This section outlines one T cell receptor beta chain sequence together with its context. Its antigen is undetermined. Germline V gives CDR1 MDHEN, CDR2 SYDVKM. The CDR3 consists of 16 residues. Germline trimming cut 4 bases from V and 3 bases from J; bases unmatched to any gene: 9. This record comes from a study of CD8+ T cells in alopecia areata. Study-level results: Mice showed TCR sharing more clearly than patients did, possibly owing to HLA.

Following extraction, RNA underwent reverse transcription to cDNA, which served as the sequencing template. The data were produced by immunoSEQ multiplex PCR, yet TCRdb's version contains in-frame clones alone and is incomplete. In the table there are over 70,000 clones, 60% to 70% of which are singletons. Treatment indicated: oral pan-JAK inhibitor, 5-10 mg twice daily. J is TRBJ2-5 and V is TRBV28, with 9 bases matching TRBD2. The material was CD8+ T cells sorted from blood, obtained at week 24, from a patient treated with tofacitinib. The sequence derives from a human donor with alopecia areata. CDR3 protein: CASSSLQLAGEETQYF. In nucleotides, the CDR3 is TGTGCCAGCAGTTCTTTACAATTAGCGGGAGAAGAGACCCAGTACTTC.